These T cell receptor beta chains were read from a single sample in a study of identical twins. From the 5' RACE reads, TCRdb called clonotypes with MiXCR, one entry per CDR3 protein. The table has some 630,000 distinct CDR3 sequences, about 7% seen once. The same sample was also used in a study of yellow fever vaccine responses in identical twins.

Sequenced: PBMCs. The receptors were sampled from a woman aged 18-29 years in good health. The CDR3 runs from the conserved cysteine through the conserved F or W. Fields, in order: CDR3 DNA, CDR3 protein, clone size, D gene, V gene, J gene. D genes are given only for firm matches. Not every row has a clone size; where given, it reads once, few, many or a size class.

CDR3 DNA: TGTGCCAGCAGTGAATATGTAGGAGGGAGGGCCCTCGCTGAGCAGTTCTTC
CDR3 protein: CASSEYVGGRALAEQFF
clone size: NA
D gene: TRBD2
V gene: TRBV25-1
J gene: TRBJ2-1

CDR3 DNA: TGTGCCAGCTCACCTAGCGGGAGGTTCAATGAGCAGTTCTTC
CDR3 protein: CASSPSGRFNEQFF
clone size: many
D gene: TRBD2
V gene: TRBV18
J gene: TRBJ2-1

CDR3 DNA: TGTGCCACCAGCAGAGGGGACAGCGGACTAGCGGGGGGCAATGAGCAGTTCTTC
CDR3 protein: CATSRGDSGLAGGNEQFF
clone size: few
D gene: TRBD2
V gene: TRBV15
J gene: TRBJ2-1

CDR3 DNA: TGCGCCAGCAGCCACATACCGGGACTAGCGGGTCGTAATGAGCAGTTCTTC
CDR3 protein: CASSHIPGLAGRNEQFF
clone size: many
D gene: TRBD2
V gene: TRBV4-1
J gene: TRBJ2-1

CDR3 DNA: TGCGCCAGCAGCCCGACTGGCATGAACTATGGCTACACCTTC
CDR3 protein: CASSPTGMNYGYTF
clone size: few
D gene: NA
V gene: TRBV5-1
J gene: TRBJ1-2

CDR3 DNA: TGTGCCAGCAGCCCGACAGGGGTGGGTGAAAAACTGTTTTTT
CDR3 protein: CASSPTGVGEKLFF
clone size: many
D gene: TRBD1
V gene: TRBV6-1
J gene: TRBJ1-4

CDR3 DNA: TGTGCCAGCAGTTTATGGGGGGGAGCGGTTCCCTACGAGCAGTACTTC
CDR3 protein: CASSLWGGAVPYEQYF
clone size: many
D gene: NA
V gene: TRBV28
J gene: TRBJ2-7

CDR3 DNA: TGTGCCATCAGTGAGTCGGTACCCATCCTGCCGGGCTACACCTTC
CDR3 protein: CAISESVPILPGYTF
clone size: NA
D gene: NA
V gene: TRBV10-3
J gene: TRBJ1-2

CDR3 DNA: TGTGCCAGCTTGACCCTGCCACGGCTAGCGGGAGGGTCCTACGAGCAGTACTTC
CDR3 protein: CASLTLPRLAGGSYEQYF
clone size: many
D gene: TRBD2
V gene: TRBV28
J gene: TRBJ2-7

CDR3 DNA: TGTGCCAGCAGTTCCCCAGGGTTCCCTCTCTCCGCTGGGGCCAACGTCCTGACTTTC
CDR3 protein: CASSSPGFPLSAGANVLTF
clone size: NA
D gene: NA
V gene: TRBV28
J gene: TRBJ2-6

CDR3 DNA: TGCAGCGGCAAGCCCGACAGGGCGGGGTCAGGGACCCAGTACTTC
CDR3 protein: CSGKPDRAGSGTQYF
clone size: few
D gene: NA
V gene: TRBV29-1
J gene: TRBJ2-5

CDR3 DNA: TGTGCCAGCAGTTACTCGCCAGGACAAGAGACCCAGTACTTC
CDR3 protein: CASSYSPGQETQYF
clone size: NA
D gene: NA
V gene: TRBV6-5
J gene: TRBJ2-5

CDR3 DNA: TGTGCCATCGGAGCCTTGACAGGGATCGACTATGGCTACACCTTC
CDR3 protein: CAIGALTGIDYGYTF
clone size: NA
D gene: TRBD1
V gene: TRBV10-3
J gene: TRBJ1-2

CDR3 DNA: TGTGCCAGCAGCTTAGTAGTTAGCGGGAGCAATGAGCAGTTCTTC
CDR3 protein: CASSLVVSGSNEQFF
clone size: many
D gene: TRBD2
V gene: TRBV7-2
J gene: TRBJ2-1

CDR3 DNA: TGCGCCAGCAGCTTGGTGCAGGGACAAGAGACCCAGTACTTC
CDR3 protein: CASSLVQGQETQYF
clone size: many
D gene: NA
V gene: TRBV5-1
J gene: TRBJ2-5

CDR3 DNA: TGTGCCATCAGCGACATTGGCACAGATACGCAGTATTTT
CDR3 protein: CAISDIGTDTQYF
clone size: few
D gene: NA
V gene: TRBV10-3
J gene: TRBJ2-3

CDR3 DNA: TGTGCCAGCAGCGTACCGGGGGACTCGGGTGGCTACACCTTC
CDR3 protein: CASSVPGDSGGYTF
clone size: few
D gene: NA
V gene: TRBV9
J gene: TRBJ1-2

CDR3 DNA: TGTGCCAGCAGTTTAAAGCCCATGGGGGACACTGAAGCTTTCTTT
CDR3 protein: CASSLKPMGDTEAFF
clone size: many
D gene: NA
V gene: TRBV12-3/TRBV12-4
J gene: TRBJ1-1

CDR3 DNA: TGCAGTGTACAGGGGGGAAGCTCCTACAATGAGCAGTTCTTC
CDR3 protein: CSVQGGSSYNEQFF
clone size: few
D gene: TRBD1
V gene: TRBV20-1
J gene: TRBJ2-1